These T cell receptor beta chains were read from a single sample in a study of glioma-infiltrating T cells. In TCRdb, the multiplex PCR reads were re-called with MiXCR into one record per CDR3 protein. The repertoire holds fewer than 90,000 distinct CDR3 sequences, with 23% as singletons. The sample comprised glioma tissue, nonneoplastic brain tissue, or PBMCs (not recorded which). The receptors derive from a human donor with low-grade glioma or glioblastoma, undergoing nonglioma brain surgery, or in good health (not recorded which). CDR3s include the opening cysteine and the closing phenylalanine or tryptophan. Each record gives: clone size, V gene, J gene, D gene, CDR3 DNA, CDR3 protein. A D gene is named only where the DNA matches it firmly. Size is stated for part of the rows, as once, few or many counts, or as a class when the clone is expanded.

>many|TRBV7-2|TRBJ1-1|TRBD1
TGTGCCAGCAGCTCGGACAGGGGGCACACTGAAGCTTTCTTT
CASSSDRGHTEAFF
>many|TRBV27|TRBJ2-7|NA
TGTGCCAGCAGTTTATACCCCCCCCATAGCGGGCAGTACTTC
CASSLYPPHSGQYF
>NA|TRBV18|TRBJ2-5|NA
TGTGCCAGCAGTAGCGTGGGAGAAGGGACCCAGTACTTC
CASSSVGEGTQYF
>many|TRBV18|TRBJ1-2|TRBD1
TGTGCCAGCTCCCCCGGGACAGGGGTGAAGCAACATGGCTACACCTTC
CASSPGTGVKQHGYTF
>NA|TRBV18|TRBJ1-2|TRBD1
TGTGCCAGCTCACCGCCTTTTCTGCGAGACAGGGGAAGGGGCTACACCTTC
CASSPPFLRDRGRGYTF
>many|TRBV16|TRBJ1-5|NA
TGTGCCAGCAGCCAAGGCAGGGACAATCAGCCCCAGCATTTT
CASSQGRDNQPQHF
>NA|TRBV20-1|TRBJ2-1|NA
TGCAGTGCTAGCCTGGCAAACACAGATACGCAGTTCTTC
CSASLANTDTQFF
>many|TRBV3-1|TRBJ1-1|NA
TGTGCCAGCAGCCTTCGGAGAGGGAGTGACACTGAAGCTTTCTTT
CASSLRRGSDTEAFF
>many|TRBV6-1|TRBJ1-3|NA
TGTGCCAGCAGGTTGGGGACATATGAGACCGGAAACACCATATATTTT
CASRLGTYETGNTIYF
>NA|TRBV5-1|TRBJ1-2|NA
TGCGCCAGCAGCTTGGAGGAGGGAGTTTATGGCTACACCTTC
CASSLEEGVYGYTF
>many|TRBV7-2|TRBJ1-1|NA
TGTGCCAGCAGCCCAGGAGGGGTAGGGTTCACTGAAGCTTTCTTT
CASSPGGVGFTEAFF
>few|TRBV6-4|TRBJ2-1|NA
TGTGCCAGCAGTGATACTAGTACATACAATGAGCAGTTCTTC
CASSDTSTYNEQFF
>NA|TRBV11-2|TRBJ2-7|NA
TGTGCCAGCAGCTTACCCTATTCATCCTACGAGCAGTACTTC
CASSLPYSSYEQYF
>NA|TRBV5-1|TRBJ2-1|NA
TGCGCCAGCAGCTTGTCGACAGGCAATGAGCAGTTCTTC
CASSLSTGNEQFF
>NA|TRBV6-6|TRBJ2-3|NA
TGTGTTAGCAGTCCGGGCTCCATAGCTGGTGGTACGCAGTATTTT
CVSSPGSIAGGTQYF
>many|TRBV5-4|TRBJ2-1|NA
TGTGCCAGCAGCTTGGGAGGGGGGCTACGCAATGAGCAGTTCTTC
CASSLGGGLRNEQFF
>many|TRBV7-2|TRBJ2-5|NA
TGTGCCAGCAGCCTACTCGACTCGGGGACCCAGTACTTC
CASSLLDSGTQYF
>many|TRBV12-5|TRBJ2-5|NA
TGTGCTAGTGGTTTGGTAGTTCTTCCGGGGAACTGGGGAGAGACCCAGTACTTC
CASGLVVLPGNWGETQYF
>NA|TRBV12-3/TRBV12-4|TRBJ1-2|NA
TGTGCCAGCAGTTTAACGGGCAGCGGGCGAGACACCTTC
CASSLTGSGRDTF
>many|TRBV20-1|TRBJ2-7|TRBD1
TGCAGTGCCACGACAGGGTGGGTCGAGCAGTACTTC
CSATTGWVEQYF
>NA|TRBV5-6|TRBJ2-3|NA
TGTGCCAGCAGGATCTTCAGCACAGATACGCAGTATTTT
CASRIFSTDTQYF
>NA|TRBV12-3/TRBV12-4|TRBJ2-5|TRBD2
TGTGCCAGCAGTTTGGGTTTAGGACTAGCGGAAGAGACCCAGTACTTC
CASSLGLGLAEETQYF
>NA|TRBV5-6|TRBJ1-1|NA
TGTGCCAGCAGCTTGGGCCTGGGCACTGAAGCTTTCTTT
CASSLGLGTEAFF
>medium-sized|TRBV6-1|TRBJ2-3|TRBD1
TGTGCCAGCAGCCGGGACAGGGAGGTAGATACGCAGTATTTT
CASSRDREVDTQYF
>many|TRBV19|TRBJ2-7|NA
TGTGCCAGTAGTATAGGGACGGAAGCCTACGAGCAGTACTTC
CASSIGTEAYEQYF
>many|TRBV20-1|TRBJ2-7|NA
TGCAGTGCTAGCGGGGCCTCCTACGAGCAGTACTTC
CSASGASYEQYF
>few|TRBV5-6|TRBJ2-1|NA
TGTGCCAGCAGCCTCCGACTAGGTCGACTCGATGAGCAGTTCTTC
CASSLRLGRLDEQFF
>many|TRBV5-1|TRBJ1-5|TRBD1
TGCGCCAGCAGCAAAGGGGACAGTCTCAATCAGCCCCAGCATTTT
CASSKGDSLNQPQHF
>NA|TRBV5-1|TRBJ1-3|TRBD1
TGCGCCAGCAGCTTGGACAGGGGGGCTGGAAACACCATATATTTT
CASSLDRGAGNTIYF
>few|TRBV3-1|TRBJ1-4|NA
TGTGCCAGCAGCCCCCGGACAAGGAATGAAAAACTGTTTTTT
CASSPRTRNEKLFF
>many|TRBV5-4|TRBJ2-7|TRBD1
TGTGCCAGCAGCTTGGACAGGGGCTACGAGCAGTACTTC
CASSLDRGYEQYF
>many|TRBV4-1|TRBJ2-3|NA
TGCGCCAGCAGAAATCGGGGTCGGGGGACAGATACGCAGTATTTT
CASRNRGRGTDTQYF
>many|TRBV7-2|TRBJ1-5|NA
TGTGCCAGCAGCTTAGCGGTCAGCACGACCCAGCATTTT
CASSLAVSTTQHF
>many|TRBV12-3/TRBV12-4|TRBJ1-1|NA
TGTGCCAGCAGCCCAGGGCGGAACACTGAAGCTTTCTTT
CASSPGRNTEAFF
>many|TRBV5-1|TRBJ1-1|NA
TGCGCCAGCAGCTTAGGGGAGAGGAACACTGAAGCTTTCTTT
CASSLGERNTEAFF
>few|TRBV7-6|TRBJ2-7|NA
TGTGCCAGCAGCCCCGGGACCCTCTCCTACGAGCAGTACTTC
CASSPGTLSYEQYF
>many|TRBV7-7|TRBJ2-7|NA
TGTGCCAGCAGCTTAGTCGGACAATCGGGCGAGCAGTACTTC
CASSLVGQSGEQYF
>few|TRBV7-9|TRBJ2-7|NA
TGTGCCAGCAGCCTGGGGGGACACGGTGGGTACGAGCAGTACTTC
CASSLGGHGGYEQYF
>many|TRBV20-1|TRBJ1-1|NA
TGCAGTGCCCTCTACGGGGGGTCGAACACTGAAGCTTTCTTT
CSALYGGSNTEAFF
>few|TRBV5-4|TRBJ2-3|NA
TGTGCCAGCAGCTCCGGGGGCGGGAGACTTCAGGGAGATACGCAGTATTTT
CASSSGGGRLQGDTQYF
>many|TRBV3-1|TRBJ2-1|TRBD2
TGTGCCAGCAGCCAGGGGACTACATCTATAGACAATGAGCAGTTCTTC
CASSQGTTSIDNEQFF
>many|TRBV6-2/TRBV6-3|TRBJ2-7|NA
TGTGCCAGCAGTTACTCACGGGGCGGCGAGCAGTACTTC
CASSYSRGGEQYF
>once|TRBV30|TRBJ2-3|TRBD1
TGTGCCTGGAGTGAGGACAGGACCGGAACCACAGATACGCAGTATTTT
CAWSEDRTGTTDTQYF
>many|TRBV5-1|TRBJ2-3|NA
TGCGCCAGCAACAAGAAAGGTCACGATACGCAGTATTTT
CASNKKGHDTQYF
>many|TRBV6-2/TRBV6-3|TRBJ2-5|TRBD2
TGTGCCAGCAGTTACTCGACGGTAGCGCGGGAGACCCAATACTTC
CASSYSTVARETQYF
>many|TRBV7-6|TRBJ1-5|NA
TGTGCCAGCAGCTTACCTGGCAGGACAGTGAAGCATTTT
CASSLPGRTVKHF
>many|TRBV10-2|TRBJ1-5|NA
TGCGCCAGCAGTGGGGCAGTTAATCAGCCCCAGCATTTT
CASSGAVNQPQHF
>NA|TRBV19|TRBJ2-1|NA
TGTGCCAGTACCCCCGGGACCTCGAACCGTAATGAGCAGTTCTTC
CASTPGTSNRNEQFF
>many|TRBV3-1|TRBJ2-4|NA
TGTGCCAGCAGCCAAGATAGACTGTCAAGAGGAGGGAACATTCAGTACTTC
CASSQDRLSRGGNIQYF
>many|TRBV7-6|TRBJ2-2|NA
TGTGCCAGCAGCCGCGGGGACGGGGAGCTGTTTTTT
CASSRGDGELFF
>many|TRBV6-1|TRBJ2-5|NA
TGTGCCAGCAGGGGGTTTCAAGAGACCCAGTACTTC
CASRGFQETQYF
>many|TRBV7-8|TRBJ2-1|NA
TGTGCCAGCAGCCCCCGGAGTCATGAGCAGTTCTTC
CASSPRSHEQFF
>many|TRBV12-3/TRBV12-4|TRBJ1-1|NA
TGTGCCAGCACCATATTGGGTGCCACTGAAGCTTTCTTT
CASTILGATEAFF
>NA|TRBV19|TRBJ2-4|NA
TGTGCCAGTAGCGCGGCAGGGGCCAAAAACATTCAGTACTTC
CASSAAGAKNIQYF
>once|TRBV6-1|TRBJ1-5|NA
TGTGCCAGCAGGAAGTGGGACTCCCAGGGTCATCAGCCCCAGCATTTT
CASRKWDSQGHQPQHF